The rows below give T cell receptor beta chains drawn from one sample of a study of CD8+ T cells in alopecia areata. Assay: immunoSEQ multiplex PCR; the TCRdb copy retains only in-frame clones and omits some. The sample records about 270,000 clones, about 62% being singletons. The starting material was CD4+ T cells sorted from blood, obtained around week 52, from a patient treated with tofacitinib. Receptors originate from a human donor with alopecia areata. Each CDR3 is given with its conserved first and last residue. Fields, in order: D gene, J gene, clone size, V gene, CDR3 protein, CDR3 DNA. The D gene is left open where the match is weak. Size is stated for part of the rows, as once, few or many counts, or as a class when the clone is expanded.

d_gene: .
j_gene: TRBJ2-2
abundance: .
v_gene: TRBV4-1
CDR3aa: CASSRGTGELFF
CDR3nt: TGCGCCAGCAGCCGGGGGACCGGGGAGCTGTTTTTT

d_gene: .
j_gene: TRBJ2-1
abundance: .
v_gene: TRBV29-1
CDR3aa: CSVLTAREGEQFF
CDR3nt: TGCAGCGTTTTGACAGCCCGGGAAGGGGAGCAGTTCTTC

d_gene: .
j_gene: TRBJ1-4
abundance: .
v_gene: TRBV29-1
CDR3aa: CSVWNEKLFF
CDR3nt: TGCAGCGTGTGGAATGAAAAACTGTTTTTT

d_gene: .
j_gene: TRBJ1-6
abundance: .
v_gene: TRBV2
CDR3aa: CASTRDSPLHF
CDR3nt: TGTGCCAGCACGAGGGATTCACCCCTCCACTTT

d_gene: TRBD1
j_gene: TRBJ1-5
abundance: .
v_gene: TRBV6-5
CDR3aa: CASSYRQGWDQPQHF
CDR3nt: TGTGCCAGCAGTTACAGACAGGGGTGGGATCAGCCCCAGCATTTT

d_gene: TRBD2
j_gene: TRBJ2-1
abundance: .
v_gene: TRBV15
CDR3aa: CATSREGRGAHNEQFF
CDR3nt: TGTGCCACCAGCAGAGAGGGGCGGGGGGCTCACAATGAGCAGTTCTTC

d_gene: .
j_gene: TRBJ2-7
abundance: .
v_gene: TRBV5-4
CDR3aa: CASSRGRDYEQYF
CDR3nt: TGTGCCAGCAGCCGGGGACGGGACTACGAGCAGTACTTC

d_gene: .
j_gene: TRBJ1-4
abundance: .
v_gene: TRBV30
CDR3aa: CAWDGNEKPFF
CDR3nt: TGTGCCTGGGATGGAAATGAAAAACCGTTTTTT

d_gene: .
j_gene: TRBJ1-1
abundance: .
v_gene: TRBV27
CDR3aa: CASSHRTEYGEAFF
CDR3nt: TGTGCCAGCAGCCACCGAACAGAGTACGGTGAAGCTTTCTTT

d_gene: TRBD2
j_gene: TRBJ2-1
abundance: few
v_gene: TRBV11-2
CDR3aa: CASSLMAGGYNEQFF
CDR3nt: TGTGCCAGCAGCTTAATGGCGGGGGGCTACAATGAGCAGTTCTTC

d_gene: TRBD1
j_gene: TRBJ1-1
abundance: .
v_gene: TRBV6-5
CDR3aa: CASSHRGTEAFF
CDR3nt: TGTGCCAGCAGTCACAGGGGGACTGAAGCTTTCTTT

d_gene: .
j_gene: TRBJ2-3
abundance: few
v_gene: TRBV7-2
CDR3aa: CASSSGPSMDTQYF
CDR3nt: TGTGCCAGCAGCTCCGGACCTAGTATGGATACGCAGTATTTT

d_gene: .
j_gene: TRBJ2-1
abundance: .
v_gene: TRBV14
CDR3aa: CASSQSAKQFF
CDR3nt: TGTGCCAGCAGCCAGTCCGCAAAGCAGTTCTTC

d_gene: .
j_gene: TRBJ1-2
abundance: .
v_gene: TRBV20-1
CDR3aa: CSAGSEYGYTF
CDR3nt: TGCAGTGCAGGGTCGGAGTATGGCTACACCTTC

d_gene: .
j_gene: TRBJ2-3
abundance: few
v_gene: TRBV5-8
CDR3aa: CASSRSGYSTDTQYF
CDR3nt: TGTGCCAGCAGCCGGTCGGGGTATAGCACAGATACGCAGTATTTT

d_gene: .
j_gene: TRBJ2-3
abundance: .
v_gene: TRBV6-6
CDR3aa: CASSPGGTDTQYF
CDR3nt: TGTGCCAGCAGCCCGGGGGGCACAGATACGCAGTATTTT

d_gene: .
j_gene: TRBJ1-2
abundance: .
v_gene: TRBV27
CDR3aa: CASSLSLGSYGYTF
CDR3nt: TGTGCCAGCAGTTTATCCCTGGGGAGCTATGGCTACACCTTC

d_gene: .
j_gene: TRBJ2-5
abundance: .
v_gene: TRBV10-3
CDR3aa: CAIIRGRSTQYF
CDR3nt: TGTGCCATCATAAGAGGACGCTCGACCCAGTACTTC

d_gene: .
j_gene: TRBJ1-4
abundance: once
v_gene: TRBV4-1
CDR3aa: CASSQVDGGTNEKLFF
CDR3nt: TGCGCCAGCAGCCAAGTCGATGGGGGGACTAATGAAAAACTGTTTTTT

d_gene: .
j_gene: TRBJ1-2
abundance: .
v_gene: TRBV9
CDR3aa: CASSLRVGGTGYTF
CDR3nt: TGTGCCAGCAGCCTCCGCGTGGGGGGAACTGGCTACACCTTC

d_gene: .
j_gene: TRBJ1-2
abundance: few
v_gene: TRBV2
CDR3aa: CASSGTRGLGYGYTF
CDR3nt: TGTGCCAGCAGTGGCACCCGAGGTCTCGGCTATGGCTACACCTTC

d_gene: .
j_gene: TRBJ1-4
abundance: few
v_gene: TRBV25-1
CDR3aa: CASSDVSTNEKLFF
CDR3nt: TGTGCCAGCAGTGACGTATCAACTAATGAAAAACTGTTTTTT

d_gene: .
j_gene: TRBJ2-2
abundance: .
v_gene: TRBV30
CDR3aa: CAWSEQLSGELFF
CDR3nt: TGTGCCTGGAGTGAACAGCTAAGCGGGGAGCTGTTTTTT

d_gene: .
j_gene: TRBJ2-5
abundance: .
v_gene: TRBV5-1
CDR3aa: CASSLDGETQYF
CDR3nt: TGCGCCAGCAGCTTGGATGGCGAGACCCAGTACTTC

d_gene: .
j_gene: TRBJ1-2
abundance: .
v_gene: TRBV29-1
CDR3aa: CSVSQGSNGYTF
CDR3nt: TGCAGCGTTAGTCAGGGAAGTAATGGCTACACCTTC

d_gene: .
j_gene: TRBJ1-1
abundance: .
v_gene: TRBV30
CDR3aa: CAWSLFSEAFF
CDR3nt: TGTGCCTGGAGTTTGTTCTCTGAAGCTTTCTTT